The clone carrying this T cell receptor beta chain occurred many times. Its specificity is not known. This sample's time point: patch test 2, 6 weeks after DPC sensitization. Treatment: therapeutic diphenylcyclopropenone sensitization with weekly scalp DPC. J gave up 9 bases and V 4 bases, and 9 bases lay outside the gene matches. The CDR3 is 16 amino acids. This sample is drawn from a study of human T cells and chemical hapten exposure. Study context: Mostly female, the patients presented with alopecia areata, totalis or universalis.

Study-wide findings and caveats: Each of the donors had alopecia, so their immune responses may not resemble those of healthy people.

The library labeled individual cDNA molecules by adding unique molecular identifiers to them. TCRdb used MiXCR to reprocess the RACE reads, holding one entry per CDR3 protein. The profile shows tens of thousands of distinct CDR3 sequences, approximately 3.5% of them singletons. The sequence derives from a man between 40 and 49 years old with alopecia areata. Some clones in this sample may be carry-over from other donors' samples. V gene TRBV12-3 or TRBV12-4 combines with J gene TRBJ1-6, with 10 bases lining up with TRBD1. Sequenced material: whole blood, taken in connection with sensitization to the hapten diphenylcyclopropenone (DPC). The CDR3 sequence: CASSSDRGRFSSPLHF. CDR3 in DNA: TGTGCCAGCAGTTCAGACAGGGGGCGTTTTTCTTCACCCCTCCACTTT.